The source of this TCR beta chain is a study of shared T cell receptors in the human thymus. Profiling relied on immunoSEQ multiplex PCR, and the TCRdb table lists in-frame clones only, not all of them. The sample lists more than 550,000 clones; more than 75% were seen once. Trimming took 0 bases from V and 5 from J; bases not matched to a gene: 9. Germline V gene sequence: CDR1 GTSNPN, CDR2 SVGIG (reference sequence). There are 16 residues in the CDR3. These same records also appear under a second study, on human thymus T cells. From that report: The donors were infants in Finland with congenital heart defects, otherwise immunologically healthy. From resections taken during corrective heart surgery, the thymus tissue was obtained. V and J genes seemed to be used with bias in thymic and blood repertoires. Unrelated people showed highly overlapping thymic repertoires, related research reported.

The sequenced sample consisted of thymocytes. This rearrangement joins TRBV30 to TRBJ2-3, with TRBD2 matching over 9 bases. This sequence was found in a boy younger than two with a congenital heart defect. The CDR3 sequence: CAWSVLGGGGVDTQYF. CDR3 in DNA: TGTGCCTGGAGTGTACTTGGCGGGGGGGGTGTAGATACGCAGTATTTT.